A selection of T cell receptor beta chains follows, all from one sample in a study of CXCR3-negative and CXCR3-positive naive CD8 T cells. TCRdb reprocessed the 5' RACE reads, keeping one entry per CDR3 protein, no DNA. Its table lists around 120,000 distinct CDR3 sequences. Sequencing input: naive CXCR3+ CD8+ T cells from blood. Every receptor here comes from a human donor in good health. Some clones in this sample may be carry-over from other donors' samples. The CDR3 runs from the conserved cysteine through the conserved F or W.

J: TRBJ1-1; V: TRBV15; CDR3: CATSGEEDTEAFF
J: TRBJ2-7; V: TRBV7-9; CDR3: CASSLASVGSYEQYF
J: TRBJ2-5; V: TRBV29-1; CDR3: CSVERDSPFPTQETQYF
J: TRBJ2-7; V: TRBV29-1; CDR3: CSVERNSYEQYF
J: TRBJ1-1; V: TRBV4-1; CDR3: CASSHQGQILEAFF
J: TRBJ2-1; V: TRBV4-2; CDR3: CASSHATNFQNEQFF
J: TRBJ2-1; V: TRBV29-1; CDR3: CSVESPQRETYNEQFF
J: TRBJ1-5; V: TRBV28; CDR3: CASSAYPGTGDQPQHF
J: TRBJ2-1; V: TRBV6-1; CDR3: CASRTRGDNEQFF
J: TRBJ2-5; V: TRBV28; CDR3: CASSSRSFFQGWETQYF
J: TRBJ2-7; V: TRBV20-1; CDR3: CSSRTSGSYEQYF
J: TRBJ2-4; V: TRBV6-6; CDR3: CASSYSSLGFGVHTAKNIQYF
J: TRBJ1-3; V: TRBV6-6; CDR3: CASSEVGADTIYF
J: TRBJ1-5; V: TRBV10-3; CDR3: CAISQSGSNQPQHF
J: TRBJ2-1; V: TRBV3-1; CDR3: CASSQEAYNEQFF
J: TRBJ2-7; V: TRBV20-1; CDR3: CSARGTMSSYEQYF
J: TRBJ2-7; V: TRBV4-3; CDR3: CASSQGTRGSSYEQYF
J: TRBJ2-1; V: TRBV12-3/TRBV12-4; CDR3: CASSSGTGGWDNEQFF
J: TRBJ2-7; V: TRBV28; CDR3: CASSLFFVGEWTYEQYF
J: TRBJ1-4; V: TRBV7-9; CDR3: CASSSLAGGSANEKLFF
J: TRBJ2-1; V: TRBV29-1; CDR3: CSHGMYNEQFF
J: TRBJ1-1; V: TRBV20-1; CDR3: CSARALQGASTEAFF
J: TRBJ2-7; V: TRBV28; CDR3: CASSSETSGYQSYEQYF
J: TRBJ2-1; V: TRBV25-1; CDR3: CASRIGLSRQFF
J: TRBJ2-7; V: TRBV2; CDR3: CATHTTGTSASYEQYF
J: TRBJ2-7; V: TRBV28; CDR3: CASSPRDMSSYEQYF
J: TRBJ2-1; V: TRBV27; CDR3: CASSFNGAYNEQFF
J: TRBJ1-1; V: TRBV7-2; CDR3: CASSFGNPNTEAFF
J: TRBJ2-1; V: TRBV12-3/TRBV12-4; CDR3: CASSFMAEQFF
J: TRBJ2-7; V: TRBV20-1; CDR3: CSARGTGGVMGEQYF
J: TRBJ2-2; V: TRBV7-3; CDR3: CASSSTYSAGELFF
J: TRBJ1-2; V: TRBV9; CDR3: CASSADRYGYTF
J: TRBJ2-2; V: TRBV11-3; CDR3: CASSDPGTGVNTGELFF
J: TRBJ2-3; V: TRBV21-1; CDR3: CASTGTSDADTQYF
J: TRBJ2-7; V: TRBV7-9; CDR3: CASSFGDISYEQYF
J: TRBJ1-4; V: TRBV7-6; CDR3: CASSLGGGNEKLFF
J: TRBJ1-1; V: TRBV9; CDR3: CASSAEDRGVEAFF
J: TRBJ2-7; V: TRBV13; CDR3: CASSFVSGLYEQYF
J: TRBJ2-1; V: TRBV6-2/TRBV6-3; CDR3: CASSNKLYNEQFF
J: TRBJ2-1; V: TRBV6-5; CDR3: CASSTGGYYNEQFF
J: TRBJ2-7; V: TRBV28; CDR3: CASSSVNGGYEQYF